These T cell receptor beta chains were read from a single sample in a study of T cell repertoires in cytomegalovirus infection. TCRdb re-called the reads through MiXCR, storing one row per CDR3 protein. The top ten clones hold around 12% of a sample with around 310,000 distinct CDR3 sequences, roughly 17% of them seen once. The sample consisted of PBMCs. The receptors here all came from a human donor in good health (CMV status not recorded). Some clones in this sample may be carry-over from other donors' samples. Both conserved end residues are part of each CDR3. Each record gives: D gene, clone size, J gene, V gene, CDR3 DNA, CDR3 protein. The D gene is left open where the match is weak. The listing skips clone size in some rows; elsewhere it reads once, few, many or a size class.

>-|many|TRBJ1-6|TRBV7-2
TGTGCCAGCAGCCCCTCAGGTTCACCCCTCCACTTT
CASSPSGSPLHF
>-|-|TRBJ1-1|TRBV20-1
TGCAGTGCAGAGAAACAGGTGCACACTGAAGCTTTCTTT
CSAEKQVHTEAFF
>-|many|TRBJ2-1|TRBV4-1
TGCGCCAGCAGCCAACGTCCCGGACCTGTAAATGAGCAGTTCTTC
CASSQRPGPVNEQFF
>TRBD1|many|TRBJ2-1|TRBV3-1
TGTGCCAGCAGCACGGGACAGGTATTTTCAAGTGAGCAGTTCTTC
CASSTGQVFSSEQFF
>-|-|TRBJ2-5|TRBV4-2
TGTGCCAGCAGCCAAGAGCCGCGAGAGACCCAGTACTTC
CASSQEPRETQYF
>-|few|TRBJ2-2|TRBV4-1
TGCGCCAGCAGCCGTATGTACCGATTTGGAGTCGGGGAGCTGTTTTTT
CASSRMYRFGVGELFF
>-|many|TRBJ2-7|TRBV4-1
TGCGCCAGCAGCCAAGATTCGGCAGGGACGGGTTACGAGCAGTACTTC
CASSQDSAGTGYEQYF
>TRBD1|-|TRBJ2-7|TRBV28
TGTGCCAGCAGCCCCCCTGAGGGGGCAGAACTCTCCTACGAGCAGTACTTC
CASSPPEGAELSYEQYF
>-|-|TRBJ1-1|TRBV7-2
TGTGCCAGCAGCTTATTAGGACGTGTAGGCACTGAAGCTTTCTTT
CASSLLGRVGTEAFF
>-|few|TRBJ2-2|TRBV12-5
TGTGCTAGTGGGGCGGACGGGGAGCTGTTTTTT
CASGADGELFF
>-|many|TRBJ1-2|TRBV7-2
TGTGCCAGCAGCTTATCAGGGTACAACTATGGCTACACCTTC
CASSLSGYNYGYTF
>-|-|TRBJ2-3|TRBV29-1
TGCAGCGTTGAAGACGGTATCGCCCCCGATACGCAGTATTTT
CSVEDGIAPDTQYF
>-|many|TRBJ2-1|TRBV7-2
TGTGCCAGCAGCTTAGCGGACGGTACCGAGCAGTTCTTC
CASSLADGTEQFF
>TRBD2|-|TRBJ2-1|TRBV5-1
TGCGCCAGCAGCTTGGAACTAGCGGGGAATGAGCAGTTCTTC
CASSLELAGNEQFF
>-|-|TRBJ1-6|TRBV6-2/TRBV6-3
TGTGCCACCGGTGGGCCGGGCGATAATTCACCCCTCCACTTT
CATGGPGDNSPLHF
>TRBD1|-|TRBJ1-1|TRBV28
TGTGCCAGCAGTGAGACAGGGAGACAGTACGCTGAAGCTTTCTTT
CASSETGRQYAEAFF
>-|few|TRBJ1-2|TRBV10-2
TGCGCCAGCAGTGGGGGCGATCGCTACACCTTC
CASSGGDRYTF
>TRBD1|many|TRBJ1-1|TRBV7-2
TGTGCCAGCAGCATCAAAGTGGGCGGGACAGGGGGCCGCATGAACACTGAAGCTTTCTTT
CASSIKVGGTGGRMNTEAFF
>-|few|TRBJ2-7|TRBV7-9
TGTGCCAGCAGCCCCGACGGATCCTACGAGCAGTACTTC
CASSPDGSYEQYF
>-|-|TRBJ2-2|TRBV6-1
TGTGCCAGCAGCCCCGTGGGCGGGGAGCTGTTTTTT
CASSPVGGELFF
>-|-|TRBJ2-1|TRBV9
TGTGCCAGTGGTGGGGGGGACACTTACAATGAGCAGTTCTTC
CASGGGDTYNEQFF
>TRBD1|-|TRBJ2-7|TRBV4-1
TGCGCCAGCAGCCAAGGGGGGACAGGAGTTTTCTACGAGCAGTACTTC
CASSQGGTGVFYEQYF
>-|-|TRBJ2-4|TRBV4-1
TGCGCCAGCAGCCAAGATCCCCCCTCACCCTTAAACATTCAGTACTTC
CASSQDPPSPLNIQYF
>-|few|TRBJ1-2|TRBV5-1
TGCGCCAGCAGCTTGGCAATTGGGATTAACTATGGCTACACCTTC
CASSLAIGINYGYTF
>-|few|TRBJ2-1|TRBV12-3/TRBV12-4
TGTGCCAGCAGTAACCGACGGGCCTTGGGGAATGAGCAGTTCTTC
CASSNRRALGNEQFF